This T cell receptor (beta chain) is drawn from a study of vaccination effects on CD4 cells after COVID-19. Study-level findings and limits: Long after vaccination, the clones induced by infection and by vaccine shrank markedly in size.

On this clone itself: The antigen remains unidentified.

The protocol was immunoSEQ multiplex PCR, while the TCRdb copy is restricted to in-frame clones and leaves out a portion. The repertoire includes approximately 30,000 clones, around four fifths of them detected once, and 1.4% sits in the top ten. Trimming took 1 base from V and 4 from J, leaving 2 bases between them. The CDR3 length is 11 residues. CDR1 is GTSNPN and CDR2 is SVGIG in the germline V gene (reference sequence). In the ViraFEST assay, antigen-specific CD4+ clonotypes were identified by expansion after peptide-pool stimulation. At the end of 10 days of culture, CD4+ T cells were isolated. Participants each got two BNT162b2 or mRNA-1273 vaccine doses. Negative nucleocapsid antibody tests before and after vaccination confirmed no previous SARS-CoV-2 infection. Cultures used about 2 million PBMC per well, approximately 10 IU/ml IL-2 and roughly 10 ug/ml peptides. Half the medium was replaced with IL-2 medium on days 3 and 7.

The chain carries TRBV30 and TRBJ1-3; no clear D. Material: CD4+ T cells from PBMCs cultured with HCoV-NL63 spike peptides, obtained after COVID-19 vaccination. This TCR was sampled from a human donor who received a COVID-19 vaccine. Some clones in this sample may be carry-over from other donors' samples. In nucleotides, the CDR3 is TGTGCCTGGAGTGGAGGAAACACCATATATTTT. Translation gives CAWSGGNTIYF.